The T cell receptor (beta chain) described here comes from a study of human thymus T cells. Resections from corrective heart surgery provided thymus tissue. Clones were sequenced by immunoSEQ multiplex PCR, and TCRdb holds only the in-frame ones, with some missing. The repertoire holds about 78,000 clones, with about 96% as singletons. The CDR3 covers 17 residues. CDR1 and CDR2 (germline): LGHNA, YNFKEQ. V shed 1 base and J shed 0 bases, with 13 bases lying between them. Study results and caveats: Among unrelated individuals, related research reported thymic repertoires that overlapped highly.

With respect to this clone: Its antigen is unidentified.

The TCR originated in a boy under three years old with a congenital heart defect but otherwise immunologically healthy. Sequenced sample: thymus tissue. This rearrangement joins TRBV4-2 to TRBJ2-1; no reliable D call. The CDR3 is CASSQVVGRSSYNEQFF. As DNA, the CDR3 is TGTGCCAGCAGCCAAGTAGTCGGTAGAAGCTCCTACAATGAGCAGTTCTTC.